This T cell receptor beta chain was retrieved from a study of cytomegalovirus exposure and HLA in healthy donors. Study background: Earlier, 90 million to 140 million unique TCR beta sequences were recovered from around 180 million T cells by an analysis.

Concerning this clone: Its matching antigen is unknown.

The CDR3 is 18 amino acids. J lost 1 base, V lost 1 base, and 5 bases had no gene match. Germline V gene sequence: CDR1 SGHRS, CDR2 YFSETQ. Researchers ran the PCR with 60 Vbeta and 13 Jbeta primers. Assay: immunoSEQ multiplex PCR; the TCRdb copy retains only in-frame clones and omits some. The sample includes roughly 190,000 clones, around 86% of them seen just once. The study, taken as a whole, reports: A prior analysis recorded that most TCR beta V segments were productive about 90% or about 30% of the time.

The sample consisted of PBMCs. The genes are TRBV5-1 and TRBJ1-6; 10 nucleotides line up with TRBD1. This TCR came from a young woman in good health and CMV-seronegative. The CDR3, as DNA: TGCGCCAGCAGCTTGAGGGGACAGGGGATTTCCTATAATTCACCCCTCCACTTT. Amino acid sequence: CASSLRGQGISYNSPLHF.